This TCR beta chain was captured by sequencing in a study of Graves' ophthalmopathy and Graves' hyperthyroidism. Study-wide findings and caveats: Blood samples also showed most expanded thyroid clonotypes exceeding 0.001 frequency.

The study amplified TCR beta CDR3 regions using RNA transcripts. HTBI primers served in a first-round RT-PCR, which a second-round multiplex PCR followed. A single record per CDR3 protein comes from TCRdb applying MiXCR to the multiplex PCR reads. The data hold roughly 1.1 million distinct CDR3 sequences, with around a third observed a single time. Recruitment covered hyperthyroidism patients aged 18 to 65 whose new diagnosis was of under 2 months' duration. Trimming cost V 6 bases and J 4 bases, with 4 bases left between them. The CDR3 runs 10 residues. CDR1 MNHNS and CDR2 SASEGT come from the germline V gene. In the case of this clonotype: What it binds is unknown.

The sequence was obtained from an adult man with Graves' hyperthyroidism. The chain combines TRBV6-1 with TRBJ2-7, with D hard to call. The sequenced material came from peripheral blood or thyroid tissue (not recorded which). CDR3 loop: CASRNYEQYF. The CDR3 coding sequence is TGTGCCAGCAGAAATTACGAGCAGTACTTC.